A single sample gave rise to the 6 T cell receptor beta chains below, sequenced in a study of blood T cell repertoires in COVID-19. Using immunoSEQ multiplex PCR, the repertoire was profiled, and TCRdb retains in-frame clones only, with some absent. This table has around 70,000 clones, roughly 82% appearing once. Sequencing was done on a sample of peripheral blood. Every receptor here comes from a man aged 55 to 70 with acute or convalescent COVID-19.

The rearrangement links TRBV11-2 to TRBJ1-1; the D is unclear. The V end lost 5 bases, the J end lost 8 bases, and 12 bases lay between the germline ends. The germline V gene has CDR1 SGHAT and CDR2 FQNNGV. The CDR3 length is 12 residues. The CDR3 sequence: CASSPTLREAFF. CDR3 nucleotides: TGTGCCAGCAGCCCTACCCTACGGGAAGCTTTCTTT.

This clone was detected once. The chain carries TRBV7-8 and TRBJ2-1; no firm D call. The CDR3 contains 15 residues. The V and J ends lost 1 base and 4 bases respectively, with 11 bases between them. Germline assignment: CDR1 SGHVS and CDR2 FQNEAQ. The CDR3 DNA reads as TGTGCCAGCAGCTTAGAGCAGGTCTTATACAATGAGCAGTTCTTC. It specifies CASSLEQVLYNEQFF.

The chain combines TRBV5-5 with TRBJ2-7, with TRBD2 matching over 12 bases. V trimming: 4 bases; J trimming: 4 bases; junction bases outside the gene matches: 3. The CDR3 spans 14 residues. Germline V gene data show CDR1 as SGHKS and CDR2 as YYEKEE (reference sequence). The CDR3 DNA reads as TGTGCCAGCAGCCCTAGCGGGGGGGCATACGAGCAGTACTTC. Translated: CASSPSGGAYEQYF. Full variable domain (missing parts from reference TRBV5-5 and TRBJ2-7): DAGVTQSPTHLIKTRGQQVTLRCSPISGHKSVSWYQQVLGQGPQFIFQYYEKEERGRGNFPDRFSARQFPNYSSELNVNALLLGDSALYLCASSPSGGAYEQYFGPGTRLTVT.

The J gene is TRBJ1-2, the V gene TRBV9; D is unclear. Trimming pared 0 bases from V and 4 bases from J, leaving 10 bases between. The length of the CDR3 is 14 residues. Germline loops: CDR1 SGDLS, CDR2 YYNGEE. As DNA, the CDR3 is TGTGCCAGCAGCGTAGAACCGGGATCCTATGGCTACACCTTC. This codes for CASSVEPGSYGYTF.

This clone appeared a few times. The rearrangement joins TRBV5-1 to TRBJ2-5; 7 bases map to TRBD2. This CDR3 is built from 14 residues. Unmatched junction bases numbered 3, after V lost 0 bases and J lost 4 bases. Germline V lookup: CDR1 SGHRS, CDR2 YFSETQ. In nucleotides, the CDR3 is TGCGCCAGCAGCTTGGCGGGGAGGGGAGAGACCCAGTACTTC. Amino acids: CASSLAGRGETQYF.

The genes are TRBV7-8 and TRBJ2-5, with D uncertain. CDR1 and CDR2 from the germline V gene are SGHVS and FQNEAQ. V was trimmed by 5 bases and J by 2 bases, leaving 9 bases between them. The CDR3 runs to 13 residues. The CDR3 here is CASSPVWQETQYF. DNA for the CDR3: TGTGCCAGCAGCCCAGTATGGCAAGAGACCCAGTACTTC. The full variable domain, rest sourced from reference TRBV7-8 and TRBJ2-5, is GAGVSQSPRYKVAKRGQDVALRCDPISGHVSLFWYQQALGQGPEFLTYFQNEAQLDKSGLPSDRFFAERPEGSVSTLKIQRTQQEDSAVYLCASSPVWQETQYFGPGTRLLVL.